The 31 T cell receptor beta chains below come from one sample, sequenced in a study of T cell responses to AZD1222 COVID-19 vaccine. The table came from immunoSEQ multiplex PCR; TCRdb's copy has only in-frame clones and leaves some out. The profile shows 95,000 to 150,000 clones, approximately 90% of them singletons. This material consisted of peripheral blood, taken on day 0 of AZD1222 vaccination. The receptor source for this set is an adult in good health.

The table lists this clone with a few counts. This chain links TRBV5-1 with TRBJ1-1; 7 nucleotides agree with TRBD1. There are 15 residues in the CDR3. V dropped 1 base and J dropped 6; count of bases not matched to a gene: 9. Germline loops: CDR1 SGHRS, CDR2 YFSETQ. CDR3 protein: CASSLSNRGFAEAFF. The CDR3 nucleotides read TGCGCCAGCAGCTTGTCAAACAGGGGATTCGCTGAAGCTTTCTTT.

V and J are TRBV5-1 and TRBJ2-1, with 8 nucleotides matching TRBD2. This CDR3 is built from 16 residues. From germline, CDR1 is SGHRS and CDR2 YFSETQ. The V segment lost 3 bases and the J segment 3 bases; nucleotides outside the gene matches: 8. CDR3 residues: CASSSQGLASYNEQFF. The CDR3 region has the DNA TGCGCCAGCAGCTCGCAAGGACTAGCTAGCTACAATGAGCAGTTCTTC.

This CDR3 is CASSFATSGSSYNEQFF. CDR3 DNA sequence: TGTGCCAGCAGTTTTGCCACTAGCGGGAGCTCCTACAATGAGCAGTTCTTC. V and J are TRBV28 and TRBJ2-1; 11 bases map to TRBD2. Trimming cost V 3 bases and J 0 bases; bases outside gene matches: 4. From germline, CDR1 is MDHEN and CDR2 SYDVKM. The CDR3 runs to 17 residues.

DNA of the CDR3: TGTGCCAGCTCACCCAAGACAGATACGCAGTATTTT. Its protein product is CASSPKTDTQYF. V usage is TRBV18 and J usage is TRBJ2-3; no reliable D call. Germline assignment: CDR1 KGHSH and CDR2 LQKENI. Trimming pared 3 bases from V and 3 bases from J, leaving 4 bases between. CDR3 length: 12 amino acids.

The rearrangement links TRBV30 to TRBJ1-6; D not resolved. The CDR3 is made up of 16 amino acids. Trimming removed 3 bases at V and 0 bases at J, with 12 bases between. CDR1 GTSNPN and CDR2 SVGIG come from the germline V gene (reference sequence). The CDR3 here is CAWRDLTSSYNSPLHF. Written as DNA, the CDR3 is TGTGCCTGGAGGGATTTAACAAGCTCCTATAATTCACCCCTCCACTTT. The full variable domain, with the rest looked up from reference TRBV30 and TRBJ1-6, is SQTIHQWPATLVQPVGSPLSLECTVEGTSNPNLYWYRQAAGRGLQLLFYSVGIGQISSEVPQNLSASRPQDRQFILSSKKLLLSDSGFYLCAWRDLTSSYNSPLHFGNGTRLTVT.

The chain joins TRBV6-1 to TRBJ1-2; unclear D gene. Trimming pared 1 base from V and 2 bases from J, leaving 11 bases between. The germline V gene has CDR1 MNHNS and CDR2 SASEGT. This CDR3 contains 15 residues. The CDR3, as DNA: TGTGCCAGCAGTGAAGGACCCCCAGCGAACTATGGCTACACCTTC. This sequence encodes CASSEGPPANYGYTF.

This sequence joins TRBV6-2 or TRBV6-3 and TRBJ1-3, with a tentative D call TRBD1 (5 bases). The CDR3 runs to 14 residues. Per the germline V gene, CDR1 is MNHEY and CDR2 is SVGEGT. V lost 5 bases and J lost 0, with 8 bases in between. The CDR3 protein is CASSPDSSGNTIYF. CDR3 coding DNA: TGTGCCAGCAGTCCCGACAGCTCTGGAAACACCATATATTTT.

This clone showed up just a few times. The gene calls are TRBV24-1 and TRBJ2-7, with TRBD1 as a possible D gene (5 bases). The length of the CDR3 is 12 residues. Germline V gene sequence: CDR1 KGHDR, CDR2 SFDVKD. V was cut by 3 bases and J by 5 bases, with 7 bases left in between. CDR3 sequence reads: CATSDDRDEQYF. CDR3 bases: TGTGCCACCAGTGATGACAGAGACGAGCAGTACTTC.

This clone was seen once. The rearrangement uses TRBV10-3 and TRBJ1-5; D is ambiguous. The V end was cut by 0 bases, the J end by 1 base, with 10 bases between. CDR3 size: 16 residues. Germline lookup yields CDR1 ENHRY and CDR2 SYGVKD. CDR3 in amino acids: CAISESYEGSNQPQHF. The CDR3, as DNA: TGTGCCATCAGTGAGTCGTACGAAGGGAGCAATCAGCCCCAGCATTTT.

This chain connects TRBV9 to TRBJ1-4; TRBD1 aligns across 7 bases. The CDR3 loop spans 17 amino acids. After removal of 0 bases from V and 6 bases from J, the junction contained 11 bases not matched to a gene. CDR1 SGDLS and CDR2 YYNGEE come from the germline V gene. In DNA, the CDR3 is TGTGCCAGCAGCGTAGGTCCCCCCGTGAGGGGGCATGAAAAACTGTTTTTT. Translating gives CASSVGPPVRGHEKLFF. Full variable domain (remainder filled in from reference TRBV9 and TRBJ1-4): DSGVTQTPKHLITATGQRVTLRCSPRSGDLSVYWYQQSLDQGLQFLIQYYNGEERAKGNILERFSAQQFPDLHSELNLSSLELGDSALYFCASSVGPPVRGHEKLFFGSGTQLSVL.

V gene TRBV3-1 (or the pseudogene TRBV3-2) combines with J gene TRBJ2-5, with unresolved D. V was shortened by 0 bases and J by 2 bases, with 10 bases between the two germline ends. Germline values: CDR1 LGHDT, CDR2 YNNKEL (reference sequence). CDR3 length: 15 residues. CDR3 in DNA: TGTGCCAGCAGCCAAGATCAGGCACGACAAGAGACCCAGTACTTC. It encodes CASSQDQARQETQYF.

This clone was seen more than once but under ten times. The V and J genes are TRBV5-4 and TRBJ2-7; 10 bases map to TRBD2. The V gene end was trimmed by 4 bases and the J gene end by 4 bases; junction bases not matched to a gene: 5. The CDR3 loop spans 14 amino acids. CDR1 is SGHNT and CDR2 is YYREEE in the germline V gene (reference sequence). The CDR3 here is CASSRSSGSYEQYF. The CDR3 DNA follows: TGTGCCAGCAGCCGATCTAGCGGGAGTTACGAGCAGTACTTC.

In this sample, this clone turned up once. V is TRBV4-1 and J is TRBJ1-3; the D is unclear. The CDR3 covers 13 residues. The V end was cut by 1 base, the J end by 2 bases, with 3 bases between. The V gene's germline CDR1 is MGHRA and CDR2 YSYEKL. The CDR3 DNA follows: TGCGCCAGCAGCCAAGGGCCTGGAAACACCATATATTTT. It specifies CASSQGPGNTIYF.

V gene TRBV7-9 combines with J gene TRBJ1-2, with a possible D match to TRBD1 (5 bases). The V gene lost 3 bases and the J gene lost 6 bases, with 17 bases spanning the gap. The CDR3 has 15 amino acids. Germline V gives CDR1 SEHNR, CDR2 FQNEAQ (reference sequence). CDR3 loop: CASSLGTRTANGYTF. The CDR3 DNA sequence: TGTGCCAGCAGCTTGGGGACGCGAACGGCGAATGGCTACACCTTC.

The genes are TRBV14 and TRBJ2-7, with D unresolved. Germline assignment: CDR1 SGHDN and CDR2 FVKESK. V lost 4 bases and J 3 bases, leaving 4 bases between the germline ends. The CDR3 extends over 11 amino acids. The CDR3 here is CASSLDYEQYF. Written as DNA, the CDR3 is TGTGCCAGCAGCCTCGACTACGAGCAGTACTTC.

The chain couples TRBV25-1 to TRBJ2-1; TRBD2 is a possible D gene (5 bases). Trimming removed 10 bases from V and 5 bases from J, with 12 bases in between. This CDR3 is built from 12 residues. The germline V gene encodes CDR1 MGHDK and CDR2 SYGVNS. The CDR3 loop is CAISGVNNEQFF. CDR3 sequence (DNA): TGTGCCATCTCCGGGGTTAACAATGAGCAGTTCTTC.

The J gene is TRBJ2-7, the V gene TRBV4-3; D perhaps matches TRBD2 (5 bases). V was clipped by 0 bases and J by 1 base, with 16 bases between them. Per the germline V gene, CDR1 is LGHNA and CDR2 is YSLEER. This CDR3 comprises 17 residues. The CDR3 spells CASSQDSFEGRSYEQYF. The CDR3 DNA sequence: TGCGCCAGCAGCCAAGATAGTTTCGAGGGTAGGTCCTACGAGCAGTACTTC.

This clone was observed a few times. V gene TRBV19 combines with J gene TRBJ2-7, with TRBD1 identical over 9 bases. This CDR3 spans 14 amino acids. Germline CDR1 and CDR2: LNHDA and SQIVND (reference sequence). The junction had 3 bases not matched to a gene; V was cut back by 4 bases and J by 2 bases. The CDR3 here is CASSNRDRAYEQYF. The CDR3 coding sequence is TGTGCCAGTAGTAACCGGGACAGGGCCTACGAGCAGTACTTC.

The CDR3 reads CASSYPAGETGELFF. CDR3 in DNA: TGTGCCAGCAGTTATCCGGCGGGAGAAACCGGGGAGCTGTTTTTT. This chain uses TRBV6-5 with TRBJ2-2; 7 bases are a match to TRBD2. Germline assignment: CDR1 MNHEY and CDR2 SVGAGI. Germline trimming cut 3 bases from V and 5 bases from J; bases unmatched to any gene: 6. The length of the CDR3 is 15 residues.

This clone was detected only once. V is TRBV6-5 and J is TRBJ2-3; no clear D. CDR3 length: 16 residues. V gave up 0 bases and J gave up 2 bases, with 12 bases separating them. Germline CDR1 MNHEY, CDR2 SVGAGI. Written as DNA, the CDR3 is TGTGCCAGCAGTTACTCGTCCTCGCAAGCCACAGATACGCAGTATTTT. Its translation: CASSYSSSQATDTQYF.

The V gene is TRBV19, the J gene TRBJ1-3, with TRBD1 matching 7 bases. Per germline, CDR1 LNHDA and CDR2 SQIVND (reference sequence). The CDR3 is 15 amino acids. J lost 0 bases, V lost 7 bases, and 6 bases had no gene match. CDR3 sequence (DNA): TGTGCCAGTAAAAAGGGACAGAGCTCTGGAAACACCATATATTTT. Protein sequence: CASKKGQSSGNTIYF.

The chain joins TRBV27 to TRBJ1-3; D gene ambiguous. The CDR3 loop spans 14 amino acids. Germline CDR1 is MNHEY and CDR2 is SMNVEV (reference sequence). V was shortened by 4 bases and J by 0 bases, with 7 bases between the two germline ends. CDR3 region: CASSSMSSGNTIYF. The CDR3 coding sequence is TGTGCCAGCAGTTCGATGAGCTCTGGAAACACCATATATTTT.

The chain combines TRBV6-2 or TRBV6-3 with TRBJ2-3, with 7 bases matching TRBD1. The V segment lost 1 base and the J segment 5 bases; nucleotides outside the gene matches: 12. Germline V CDR1 and CDR2: MNHEY, SVGEGT. This CDR3 spans 17 amino acids. As DNA, the CDR3 is TGTGCCAGCAGTTACTTAGGGACAGCGTTAGACCGAGATACGCAGTATTTT. Protein sequence: CASSYLGTALDRDTQYF.

This clone was seen only once. The genes are TRBV28 and TRBJ1-3; 8 positions agree with TRBD1. The ends lost 3 bases at V and 4 bases at J; junction bases unmatched: 5. CDR3 size: 15 residues. The germline CDR1 and CDR2 sequences are MDHEN and SYDVKM. This chain's CDR3 is CASSFGDRPGNTIYF. The CDR3, as DNA: TGTGCCAGCAGTTTTGGGGACAGGCCCGGAAACACCATATATTTT.

The chain joins TRBV4-3 to TRBJ2-5; the D gene is possibly TRBD2 (5 bases). CDR1 LGHNA and CDR2 YSLEER come from the germline V gene. Trimming took 0 bases from V and 8 from J, leaving 13 bases between them. This CDR3 is built from 14 residues. CDR3 nucleotide sequence: TGCGCCAGCAGCCAAGACTCGATGGGGAGAACCCAGTACTTC. Translating gives CASSQDSMGRTQYF.

V and J are TRBV10-1 and TRBJ1-1; D might be TRBD1 (6 bases). The CDR3 length is 15 residues. Per the germline V gene, CDR1 is WNHNN and CDR2 is SYGVQD (reference sequence). The V and J ends lost 7 bases and 4 bases respectively, with 19 bases between them. In nucleotides, the CDR3 is TGCGCCAGCACCAAGACCAGGGGCGAGAGCACTGAAGCTTTCTTT. Protein product: CASTKTRGESTEAFF.

The chain combines TRBV5-4 with TRBJ2-2; 8 positions match TRBD2. Germline assignment: CDR1 SGHNT and CDR2 YYREEE (reference sequence). With 7 bases clipped from V and 4 bases from J, the junction kept 15 bases outside the gene matches. CDR3 length: 17 residues. The CDR3 DNA reads as TGTGCCAGCGGCGGGCCGAATAGCGGGGTCGGCACCGGGGAGCTGTTTTTT. This gives the protein CASGGPNSGVGTGELFF.

The J gene is TRBJ2-7, the V gene TRBV4-1; no clear D. The V and J ends lost 1 base and 3 bases respectively, with 13 bases between them. The CDR3 has 15 residues. Germline CDR1 and CDR2: MGHRA and YSYEKL. CDR3 nucleotide sequence: TGCGCCAGCAGCCAAGGATCCATGGATAGCTACGAGCAGTACTTC. Its translation: CASSQGSMDSYEQYF.

A single count supports this clone. The gene calls are TRBV6-5 and TRBJ2-5; 11 positions match TRBD1. The CDR3 has 15 residues. Per the germline V gene, CDR1 is MNHEY and CDR2 is SVGAGI. V gave up 6 bases and J gave up 11 bases; unmatched junction bases: 14. The CDR3 DNA sequence: TGTGCCAGCAGCGGACAGGGGGCAGGGAGTGGTATGCAGTACTTC. Translation: CASSGQGAGSGMQYF.

Note on this clone: The sample has other DNA sequences that encode this CDR3 too. This chain connects TRBV6-5 to TRBJ1-1; possibly TRBD1 for D (5 bases). Germline CDR1 MNHEY, CDR2 SVGAGI. The length of the CDR3 is 13 residues. V was cut by 3 bases and J by 4 bases, with 9 bases left in between. The CDR3 sequence: CASSYGGSTEAFF. The CDR3 DNA reads as TGTGCCAGCAGTTATGGGGGTAGCACTGAAGCTTTCTTT.

This chain joins TRBV7-2 and TRBJ2-7; no clear D gene. Looked up from germline, CDR1 is SGHTA and CDR2 is FQGNSA. This CDR3 region has 12 residues. The V end was cut by 5 bases, the J end by 4 bases, with 9 bases between. DNA of the CDR3: TGTGCCAGCAGCCCAGGCGAGTACGAGCAGTACTTC. Its protein is CASSPGEYEQYF.